This T cell receptor (beta chain) derives from a study of T cell repertoires in cytomegalovirus infection. The overall study: Indicated by public TCR beta signatures were CMV infection and matching HLA type. Study-wide findings and caveats: HLA-C-restricted CMV-specific TCR beta clonotypes were dominant in the ex vivo response. Summed public TCR beta family frequency identified CMV carriers bearing the relevant HLA.

One entry per CDR3 protein, called by TCRdb with MiXCR from the reads. This sample has hundreds of thousands of distinct CDR3 sequences, with about 7% found just once. This clonotype was detected ten times or more. Its antigen is unidentified. This receptor was obtained from a human donor in good health (CMV status not recorded). Some clones in this sample may be carry-over from other donors' samples. Sequenced input: PBMCs.

CDR3 residues: CSARRDGNTGELFF. The CDR3 DNA reads as TGCAGTGCTAGAAGGGACGGGAACACCGGGGAGCTGTTTTTT. This chain joins TRBV20-1 and TRBJ2-2; D may be TRBD1 or TRBD2 (5 bases each). Looked up from germline, CDR1 is DFQATT and CDR2 is SNEGSKA (reference sequence). The V end lost 2 bases, the J end lost 1 base, and 8 bases lay between the germline ends. This CDR3 spans 14 amino acids.